This T cell receptor beta chain came from a study of CD8+CD57+ T cells in acquired aplastic anemia. Turning to the study itself: Isolated CD4+ and CD8+ cells, once sorted, yielded DNA averaging approximately 3 ug.

This clonotype has a count of ten or more. The antigen is unknown. Genomic DNA provided the template from which TCR beta VDJ and CDR3 profiles were obtained. TCRdb passed the reads through MiXCR, listing each CDR3 protein once. Of about 220,000 distinct CDR3 sequences listed, 34% are singletons. The CDR3 runs to 17 residues. V gave up 5 bases and J gave up 7 bases, with 21 bases separating them. Study-wide points: The study identified under 30 CD8+ CDR3 sequences shared by patients and controls. Levels of CD8+ Simpson's diversity were not significantly distinct in patients versus controls.

The clonotype was recovered from a human donor in good health, serving as a control. The V call is TRBV12-3 or TRBV12-4, the J call TRBJ1-6; a weak D match, TRBD1 (5 bases). Sequenced material: sorted CD4+, CD8+, or CD8+CD57+ T cells (not recorded which) from PBMCs. The CDR3 sequence: CASSPSIGSGYNSPLHF. The CDR3 bases are TGTGCCAGCAGTCCCTCTATAGGGTCAGGGTACAATTCACCCCTCCACTTT.